The 5 T cell receptor beta chains given below trace back to one sample, sequenced in a study of graft-versus-host responses after intestinal transplantation. Sequencing was performed with immunoSEQ multiplex PCR; in TCRdb, only in-frame clones are kept and a portion is missing. The repertoire consists of approximately 90,000 clones, with about four fifths occurring once and the leading ten covering 0.75% to 0.85%. Their antigens are not known. The source was unstimulated CD4+ T cells sorted from spleen or lymph node cells, collected before intestinal transplant. Receptor source: a human donor who received an intestinal transplant.

In this sample, this clone turned up a few times. V usage is TRBV28 and J usage is TRBJ1-5; 9 bases are shared with TRBD1. J lost 5 bases, V lost 5 bases, and 4 bases had no gene match. The germline V gene encodes CDR1 MDHEN and CDR2 SYDVKM. The CDR3 is 14 residues long. CDR3 region: CASSGGQGHQPQHF. Written as DNA, the CDR3 is TGTGCCAGCAGTGGGGGACAGGGACATCAGCCCCAGCATTTT. The full variable domain, completed using reference TRBV28 and TRBJ1-5, is DVKVTQSSRYLVKRTGEKVFLECVQDMDHENMFWYRQDPGLGLRLIYFSYDVKMKEKGDIPEGYSVSREKKERFSLILESASTNQTSMYLCASSGGQGHQPQHFGDGTRLSIL.

This chain connects TRBV9 to TRBJ1-3, with a possible D match to TRBD1 (5 bases). The CDR3 is made up of 14 amino acids. V lost 4 bases, J lost 1 base, and 9 bases lay in between. Germline CDR1 is SGDLS and CDR2 is YYNGEE. In DNA form, the CDR3 reads TGTGCCAGCAGCTTGGGGGGGTCTGGAAACACCATATATTTT. This translates into CASSLGGSGNTIYF.

The chain is built from TRBV30 and TRBJ1-4, with TRBD1 matching 7 bases. The CDR3 totals 14 residues. Germline CDR1 GTSNPN, CDR2 SVGIG (reference sequence). V lost 3 bases and J lost 7; bases outside the gene matches: 8. CDR3 sequence reads: CAWRSTGASEKLFF. The DNA for the CDR3 is TGTGCCTGGAGAAGCACAGGGGCGAGTGAAAAACTGTTTTTT.

The chain couples TRBV28 to TRBJ1-4; 8 nucleotides align to TRBD1. The germline V gene encodes CDR1 MDHEN and CDR2 SYDVKM. The CDR3 has 17 amino acids. After removal of 6 bases from V and 0 bases from J, the junction contained 9 bases not matched to a gene. In DNA form, the CDR3 reads TGTGCCAGCAGATCCCTCGGACAGGGACCAACTAATGAAAAACTGTTTTTT. It codes for CASRSLGQGPTNEKLFF.

This clone appeared once. In nucleotides, the CDR3 is TGTGCCAGCAGCTCGTCGACAGGGAGCTCCTACGAGCAGTACTTC. Its translation: CASSSSTGSSYEQYF. The J gene is TRBJ2-7, the V gene TRBV7-2, with 7 bases identical to TRBD1. J lost 0 bases, V lost 4 bases, and 6 bases had no gene match. The CDR3 consists of 15 residues. CDR1 is SGHTA, CDR2 FQGNSA, per germline.